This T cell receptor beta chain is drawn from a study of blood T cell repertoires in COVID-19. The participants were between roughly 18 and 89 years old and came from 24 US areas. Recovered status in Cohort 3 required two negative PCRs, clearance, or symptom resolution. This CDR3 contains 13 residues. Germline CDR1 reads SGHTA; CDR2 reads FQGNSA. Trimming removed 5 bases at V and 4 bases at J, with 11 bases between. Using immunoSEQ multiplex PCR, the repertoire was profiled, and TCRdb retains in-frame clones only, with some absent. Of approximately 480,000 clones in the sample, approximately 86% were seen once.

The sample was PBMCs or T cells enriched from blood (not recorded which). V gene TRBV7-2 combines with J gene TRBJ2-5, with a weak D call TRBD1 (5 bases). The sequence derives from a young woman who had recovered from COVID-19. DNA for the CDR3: TGTGCCAGCAGCCGCACAGGAACAGAGACCCAGTACTTC. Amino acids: CASSRTGTETQYF.